This T cell receptor beta chain was retrieved from a study of post-analysis software for immune sequencing data. General study results and limits: Four or five TRBV segments were more frequent in patients than controls; TRBV5-6, TRBV5-1 and TRBV20-1 belonged to this group. Controls showed significantly higher normalized Chao1 diversity than did multiple sclerosis patients.

TCR beta libraries were prepared from cDNA with unique molecular identifiers. Around 450,000 cDNA molecules were recovered from an input of roughly 0.85 to 10 million T cells. TCRdb reprocessed the PCR reads with MiXCR, giving one entry per CDR3 protein. This table has about 540,000 distinct CDR3 sequences, roughly 34% appearing once. As to this clonotype: Its antigen is not identified.

Germline V gene data show CDR1 as SGHAT and CDR2 as FQNNGV. The CDR3 covers 17 residues. The sequence derives from a girl under 18 with multiple sclerosis. Sequenced: blood. V usage is TRBV11-2 and J usage is TRBJ2-7, with TRBD2 matching over 12 bases. The J call may be incorrect, as the DNA end agrees better with TRBJ2-5. CDR3: CASSQEASGGAVETQYF. Here the CDR3 DNA reads TGTGCCAGCAGCCAGGAGGCTAGCGGGGGGGCTGTGGAGACCCAGTACTTC.